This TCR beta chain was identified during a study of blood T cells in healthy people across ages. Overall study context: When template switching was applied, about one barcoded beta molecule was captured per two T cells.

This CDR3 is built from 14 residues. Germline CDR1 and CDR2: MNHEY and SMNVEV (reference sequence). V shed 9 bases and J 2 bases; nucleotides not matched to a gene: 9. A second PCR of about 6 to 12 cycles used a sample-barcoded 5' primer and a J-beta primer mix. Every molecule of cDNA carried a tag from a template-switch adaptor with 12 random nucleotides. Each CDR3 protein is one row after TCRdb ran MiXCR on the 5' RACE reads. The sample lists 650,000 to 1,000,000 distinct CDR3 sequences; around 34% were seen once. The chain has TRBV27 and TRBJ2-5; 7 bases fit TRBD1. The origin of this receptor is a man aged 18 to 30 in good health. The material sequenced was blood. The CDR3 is CASGPGQRQETQYF. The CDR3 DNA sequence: TGTGCCAGTGGACCGGGACAGAGGCAAGAGACCCAGTACTTC.